This record concerns one T cell receptor beta chain sequence. Its antigen is unknown. This record comes from a study of beta chain features in type 1 diabetes. There are 15 residues in the CDR3. V lost 7 bases and J 2 bases, leaving 17 bases between the germline ends. The V gene's germline CDR1 is SNHLY and CDR2 FYNNEI. Every isolated RNA sample was fully reverse transcribed, so sequencing captured expressed TCRB transcripts. Sequenced by immunoSEQ multiplex PCR; TCRdb stores in-frame clones only, minus some. Of about 620,000 clones listed, roughly a sixth were seen once; the top ten hold 0.093%. Every single donor gave one heparinised blood draw, and these averaged approximately 120 mL. Points from the study as a whole: When VDJ junctions were examined, type 1 diabetes patients showed fewer insertions and more deletions.

Source material: naive CD4+ T cells from blood. The chain employs TRBV2 and TRBJ1-1, with D tentatively TRBD1 (5 bases). This receptor was identified in a man aged 18 to 29 in good health. CDR3 sequence reads: CASTDGIWGNTEAFF. As DNA, the CDR3 is TGTGCCAGCACCGACGGTATCTGGGGCAACACTGAAGCTTTCTTT. The full variable domain, with the rest looked up from reference TRBV2 and TRBJ1-1, is EPEVTQTPSHQVTQMGQEVILRCVPISNHLYFYWYRQILGQKVEFLVSFYNNEISEKSEIFDDQFSVERPDGSNFTLKIRSTKLEDSAMYFCASTDGIWGNTEAFFGQGTRLTVV.